This TCR beta chain was documented in a study of T cell repertoires in cytomegalovirus infection. At the level of the study: Recently described HLA-C-restricted plus well-studied HLA-B-restricted CMV epitopes were used.

The sample holds a few counts of this clonotype. Its antigen is still unknown. Study-wide points: Across the ex vivo response, the dominant clonotypes were HLA-C-restricted CMV-specific TCR beta clonotypes.

TCRdb itself ran the reads through MiXCR, one entry per CDR3 protein. This table has hundreds of thousands of distinct CDR3 sequences, roughly a third appearing once. CDR1 is SNHLY and CDR2 is FYNNEI in the germline V gene. V shed 6 bases, J shed 4 bases, and the junction held 0 bases outside the gene matches. This CDR3 has 13 residues. This receptor was taken from a human donor in good health (CMV status not recorded). Some clones in this sample may be carry-over from other donors' samples. The rearrangement uses TRBV2 and TRBJ2-2; 9 bases line up with TRBD1. The sequenced sample was cultured PBMCs, obtained from culture after CMV antigen stimulation. In DNA form, the CDR3 reads TGTGCCAGCAGGGACAGGGGCACCGGGGAGCTGTTTTTT. Translation gives CASRDRGTGELFF.